The T cell receptor (beta chain) under discussion was sequenced for a study of Graves' ophthalmopathy and Graves' hyperthyroidism. Points from the study as a whole: For separating ophthalmopathy from stable hyperthyroidism, a 13-signature model gave 87.88% sensitivity and roughly 77% specificity.

This clonotype has just a few counts. Its antigen is unidentified. A read error may produce the germline difference seen at one junction end. RNA transcripts were the template, and TCR beta CDR3 regions were amplified from them. RT-PCR in the first round used HTBI primers; a second-round multiplex PCR followed. In TCRdb, the multiplex PCR reads were re-called with MiXCR into one record per CDR3 protein. The table lists about 740,000 distinct CDR3 sequences, around 40% of them singletons. The CDR3 loop spans 16 amino acids. Germline V lookup: CDR1 ENHRY, CDR2 SYGVKD. Presentation of ophthalmopathy in the donors involved moderate-to-severe activity, CAS ≥3, NOSPECS ≥4 and a duration under 3 months. Exclusion applied to patients with other autoimmune diseases, uncontrolled infections, pregnancy or lactation.

The chain carries TRBV10-3 and TRBJ2-5; 9 nucleotides align to TRBD1. The specimen was peripheral blood. The source of this sequence is an adult man with Graves' ophthalmopathy. The CDR3 DNA sequence: TGTGCCAGCAGTTTAGGTTTTCGGACAGGGGAAGAGACCCAGTACTTC. The encoded protein is CASSLGFRTGEETQYF.